The subject of this entry is one TCR beta chain. The antigen remains undetermined. The entry originates in a study of cytomegalovirus exposure and HLA in healthy donors. Overall study context: Earlier findings included about 120 million unique TCR beta sequences obtained from 150 million to 200 million T cells. Early on, a data release was issued that held roughly 80 million unique TCRs from HLA-typed donors. The study placed over 65% of its approximately 400 genotyped donors in the Caucasian-associated ancestry cluster.

From germline, CDR1 is MNHEY and CDR2 SVGAGI. The V end was cut by 5 bases, the J end by 6 bases, with 11 bases between. The length of the CDR3 is 13 residues. Overall study findings and caveats: Immune exposure data for these donors was limited to CMV serostatus.

A multiplex PCR was run with 60 Vbeta primers and 13 Jbeta primers. TCRdb keeps only in-frame clones here, not all; method: immunoSEQ multiplex PCR. The table has 150,000 to 200,000 clones, about 83% seen once. The receptor was isolated from a girl under 18 in good health and CMV-seropositive. The specimen was PBMCs. The V and J genes are TRBV6-5 and TRBJ2-1, with D possibly being TRBD1 (6 bases). CDR3: CASSHMDSNEQFF. CDR3 DNA: TGTGCCAGCAGTCACATGGACAGCAATGAGCAGTTCTTC.